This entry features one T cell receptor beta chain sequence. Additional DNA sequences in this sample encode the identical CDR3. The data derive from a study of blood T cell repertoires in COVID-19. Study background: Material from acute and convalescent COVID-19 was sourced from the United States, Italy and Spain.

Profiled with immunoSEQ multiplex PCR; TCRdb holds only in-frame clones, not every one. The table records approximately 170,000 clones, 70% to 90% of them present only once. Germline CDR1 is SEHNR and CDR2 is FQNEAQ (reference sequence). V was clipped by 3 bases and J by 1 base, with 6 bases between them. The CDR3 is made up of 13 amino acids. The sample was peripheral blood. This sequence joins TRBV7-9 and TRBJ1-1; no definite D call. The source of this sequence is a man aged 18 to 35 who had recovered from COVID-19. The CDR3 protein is CASSFGGNTEAFF. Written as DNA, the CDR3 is TGTGCCAGCAGCTTTGGCGGGAACACTGAAGCTTTCTTT.